Below, 18 T cell receptor beta chains from the same sample are listed, as sequenced in a study of blood T cell repertoires in COVID-19. The table came from immunoSEQ multiplex PCR; TCRdb's copy has only in-frame clones and leaves some out. Of more than 40,000 clones listed, approximately 85% are singletons. Sequenced material: peripheral blood. These receptors all stem from a human donor in a cohort sampled during active COVID-19. The donor label of this sample is uncertain.

The chain carries TRBV3-1 (or the pseudogene TRBV3-2) and TRBJ2-1, with TRBD1 matching over 9 bases. Trimming cost V 6 bases and J 4 bases; bases outside gene matches: 7. The length of the CDR3 is 15 residues. From germline, CDR1 is LGHDT and CDR2 YNNKEL (reference sequence). The DNA for the CDR3 is TGTGCCAGCAGGCACCGGGACAGGGCTTACAATGAGCAGTTCTTC. The encoded protein is CASRHRDRAYNEQFF.

The gene calls are TRBV19 and TRBJ2-1; TRBD2 matches at 9 bases. The CDR3 totals 17 residues. Trimming took 3 bases from V and 5 from J; bases not matched to a gene: 11. Germline V gene lookup returns CDR1 LNHDA and CDR2 SQIVND (reference sequence). CDR3 loop: CASSIPLLAGGNNEQFF. The CDR3 DNA sequence: TGTGCCAGTAGTATTCCCCTTCTTGCGGGGGGGAACAATGAGCAGTTCTTC.

The chain carries TRBV7-9 and TRBJ2-6; possible D gene TRBD1, 6 bases. The CDR3 extends over 17 amino acids. Germline CDR1 reads SEHNR; CDR2 reads FQNEAQ (reference sequence). Trimming pared 4 bases from V and 0 bases from J, leaving 13 bases between. The CDR3 nucleotides read TGTGCCAGCAGCTCCAGGGGCCCCCACTCTGGGGCCAACGTCCTGACTTTC. Residues: CASSSRGPHSGANVLTF.

This clone has more than one count but fewer than ten. The chain employs TRBV5-6 and TRBJ1-2; 9 nucleotides agree with TRBD1. CDR1 is SGHDT, CDR2 YYEEEE, per germline. The CDR3 has 14 residues. Trimming removed 4 bases from V and 4 bases from J; junction bases left unmatched: 5. The CDR3 is CASSLGTGSYGYTF. Here the CDR3 DNA reads TGTGCCAGCAGCCTTGGGACAGGGAGCTATGGCTACACCTTC. The full variable domain, its missing parts supplied by reference TRBV5-6 and TRBJ1-2, is DAGVTQSPTHLIKTRGQQVTLRCSPKSGHDTVSWYQQALGQGPQFIFQYYEEEERQRGNFPDRFSGHQFPNYSSELNVNALLLGDSALYLCASSLGTGSYGYTFGSGTRLTVV.

This clone has more than one count but fewer than ten. The genes are TRBV18 and TRBJ2-7, with 8 bases aligning to TRBD2. Losses at the gene ends were 1 base for V and 3 bases for J; bases not matched to a gene: 8. Germline lookup yields CDR1 KGHSH and CDR2 LQKENI. The CDR3 runs to 16 residues. Written as DNA, the CDR3 is TGTGCCAGCTCACCACGGGGCAGCGGGGGCAACTACGAGCAGTACTTC. This gives the protein CASSPRGSGGNYEQYF.

This chain links TRBV10-3 with TRBJ2-1, with 8 bases matching TRBD1. The CDR3 has 13 residues. After removal of 2 bases from V and 8 bases from J, the junction contained 2 bases not matched to a gene. CDR1 is ENHRY and CDR2 is SYGVKD in the germline V gene. In nucleotides, the CDR3 is TGTGCCATCAGTGAGAGGGGACAGGATGAGCAGTTCTTC. Translation: CAISERGQDEQFF.

In DNA, the CDR3 is TGTGCCAGCAGCCCGGGGACTAGCGGGGGAATCACAGATACGCAGTATTTT. Protein sequence: CASSPGTSGGITDTQYF. This chain connects TRBV5-8 to TRBJ2-3, with TRBD2 matching 14 bases. CDR1 is SGHTS and CDR2 is YDEGEE in the germline V gene. This CDR3 is 17 amino acids long. Trimming at V came to 4 bases and at J to 2 bases, leaving 6 bases not matched to a gene. Using reference TRBV5-8 and TRBJ2-3 for the parts outside the CDR3, the full variable domain is EAGVTQSPTHLIKTRGQQATLRCSPISGHTSVYWYQQALGLGLQFLLWYDEGEERNRGNFPPRFSGRQFPNYSSELNVNALELEDSALYLCASSPGTSGGITDTQYFGPGTRLTVL.

This chain connects TRBV19 to TRBJ1-3; D unclear. Germline lookup yields CDR1 LNHDA and CDR2 SQIVND (reference sequence). With 5 bases removed from V and 0 bases from J, the gap between germline ends came to 14 bases. The CDR3 totals 16 residues. CDR3 in DNA: TGTGCCAGTAGTCCCAATGGAGGGAACTCTGGAAACACCATATATTTT. Translation gives CASSPNGGNSGNTIYF.

The chain is built from TRBV9 and TRBJ1-2; no clear D gene. This CDR3 has 12 residues. Germline V gives CDR1 SGDLS, CDR2 YYNGEE. The V gene lost 6 bases and the J gene lost 8 bases, with 14 bases spanning the gap. CDR3 coding DNA: TGTGCCAGCACTCCTGGTGGCAGAGGCTACACCTTC. The encoded protein is CASTPGGRGYTF.

The chain joins TRBV30 to TRBJ1-5; D is unresolved. This CDR3 is built from 17 residues. CDR1 is GTSNPN, CDR2 SVGIG, per germline (reference sequence). The V end lost 0 bases, the J end lost 0 bases, and 15 bases lay between the germline ends. The DNA for the CDR3 is TGTGCCTGGAGTGTAGAGACAACCTTTTATAGCAATCAGCCCCAGCATTTT. The encoded protein is CAWSVETTFYSNQPQHF.

The V call is TRBV7-9, the J call TRBJ2-4; TRBD1 matches 9 bases. The CDR3 sequence is 15 residues long. CDR1 and CDR2 from the germline V gene are SEHNR and FQNEAQ (reference sequence). J lost 6 bases, V lost 5 bases, and 8 bases had no gene match. The chain's CDR3 is CASSLDRGRRNIQYF. As DNA, the CDR3 is TGTGCCAGCAGCCTAGACAGGGGGAGAAGAAACATTCAGTACTTC.

The chain employs TRBV5-6 and TRBJ1-5, with D perhaps TRBD1 (6 bases). Germline CDR1 and CDR2: SGHDT and YYEEEE. The V end lost 4 bases, the J end lost 2 bases, and 19 bases lay between the germline ends. This CDR3 has 17 residues. The DNA of the CDR3 is TGTGCCAGCAGCCTGGGACATTCGGGGATAGGCAATCAGCCCCAGCATTTT. It specifies CASSLGHSGIGNQPQHF.

The V gene is TRBV7-2, the J gene TRBJ1-2; TRBD1 agrees at 8 bases. CDR1 and CDR2 (germline): SGHTA, FQGNSA. With V trimmed by 5 bases and J by 3 bases, 8 bases remained unmatched. The CDR3 is 15 amino acids. CDR3 sequence reads: CASSPATGAHYGYTF. The CDR3, as DNA: TGTGCCAGCAGCCCAGCGACAGGGGCTCACTATGGCTACACCTTC. The variable domain in full, completed from reference TRBV7-2 and TRBJ1-2, reads GAGVSQSPSNKVTEKGKDVELRCDPISGHTALYWYRQSLGQGLEFLIYFQGNSAPDKSGLPSDRFSAERTGGSVSTLTIQRTQQEDSAVYLCASSPATGAHYGYTFGSGTRLTVV.

The V gene is TRBV28, the J gene TRBJ2-2, with no clear D. Trimming removed 4 bases from V and 4 bases from J, with 10 bases in between. The germline gives CDR1 MDHEN, CDR2 SYDVKM. The CDR3 extends over 14 amino acids. The CDR3 is CASSSPKSTGELFF. CDR3 nucleotides: TGTGCCAGCAGTTCCCCAAAGAGCACCGGGGAGCTGTTTTTT.

This chain uses TRBV4-2 with TRBJ1-1; the match to TRBD1 covers 7 bases. Germline V gene data show CDR1 as LGHNA and CDR2 as YNFKEQ. The V gene end was trimmed by 2 bases and the J gene end by 4 bases; junction bases not matched to a gene: 4. The CDR3 runs to 14 residues. As DNA, the CDR3 is TGTGCCAGCAGCCAAACAGGGGATGTCACTGAAGCTTTCTTT. The encoded protein is CASSQTGDVTEAFF.

The CDR3 DNA reads TGTGCCAGCAGCCAAGGGACTCAACCCCCCACAGATACGCAGTATTTT. This encodes CASSQGTQPPTDTQYF. The chain employs TRBV3-1 (or the pseudogene TRBV3-2) and TRBJ2-3, with TRBD2 as a possible D gene (5 bases). CDR3 length: 16 residues. Germline lookup yields CDR1 LGHDT and CDR2 YNNKEL (reference sequence). The V and J ends lost 1 base and 2 bases respectively, with 13 bases between them.

The rearrangement links TRBV5-1 to TRBJ2-1; 8 nucleotides agree with TRBD1. V shed 4 bases, J shed 6 bases, and the junction held 9 bases outside the gene matches. This CDR3 is 15 amino acids long. Germline CDR1 SGHRS, CDR2 YFSETQ. CDR3 DNA sequence: TGCGCCAGCAGCGCCGGACAGGGTGGCGGCAATGAGCAGTTCTTC. Translated, it gives CASSAGQGGGNEQFF.

The chain combines TRBV11-3 with TRBJ1-1, with D tentatively TRBD1 (6 bases). The germline CDR1 and CDR2 sequences are SGHNT and YENEEA. The CDR3 extends over 13 amino acids. The V gene lost 3 bases and the J gene lost 6 bases, with 11 bases spanning the gap. The CDR3 bases are TGTGCCAGCAGCTTGTACAGGGACGCTGAAGCTTTCTTT. It codes for CASSLYRDAEAFF. Full variable domain (outside the CDR3, taken from reference TRBV11-3 and TRBJ1-1): EAGVVQSPRYKIIEKKQPVAFWCNPISGHNTLYWYLQNLGQGPELLIRYENEEAVDDSQLPKDRFSAERLKGVDSTLKIQPAELGDSAVYLCASSLYRDAEAFFGQGTRLTVV.